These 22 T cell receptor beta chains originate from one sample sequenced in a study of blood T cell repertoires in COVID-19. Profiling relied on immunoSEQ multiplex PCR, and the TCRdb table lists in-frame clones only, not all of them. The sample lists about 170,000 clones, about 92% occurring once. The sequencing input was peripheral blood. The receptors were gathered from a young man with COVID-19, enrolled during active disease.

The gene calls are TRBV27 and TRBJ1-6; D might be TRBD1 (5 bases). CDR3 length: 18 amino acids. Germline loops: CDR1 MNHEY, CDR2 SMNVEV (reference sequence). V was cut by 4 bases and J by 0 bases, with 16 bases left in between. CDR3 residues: CASSSTGDWGSYNSPLHF. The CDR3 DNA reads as TGTGCCAGCAGTTCTACCGGGGACTGGGGCTCCTATAATTCACCCCTCCACTTT.

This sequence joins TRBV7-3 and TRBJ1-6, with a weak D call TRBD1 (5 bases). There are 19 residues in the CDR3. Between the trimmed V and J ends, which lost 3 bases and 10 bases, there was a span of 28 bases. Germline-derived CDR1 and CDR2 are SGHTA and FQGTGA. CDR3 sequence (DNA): TGTGCCAGCAGCTTCCCCGGGGGTTCTTTGGGAGGGGTATACTCACCCCTCCACTTT. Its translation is CASSFPGGSLGGVYSPLHF.

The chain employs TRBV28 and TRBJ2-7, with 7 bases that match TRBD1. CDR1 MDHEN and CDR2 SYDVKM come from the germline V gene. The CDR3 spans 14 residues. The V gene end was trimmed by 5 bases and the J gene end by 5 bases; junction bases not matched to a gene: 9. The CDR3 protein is CASSTHRGSDEQYF. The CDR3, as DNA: TGTGCCAGCAGTACCCACAGGGGATCTGACGAGCAGTACTTC. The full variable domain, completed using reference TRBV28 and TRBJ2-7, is DVKVTQSSRYLVKRTGEKVFLECVQDMDHENMFWYRQDPGLGLRLIYFSYDVKMKEKGDIPEGYSVSREKKERFSLILESASTNQTSMYLCASSTHRGSDEQYFGPGTRLTVT.

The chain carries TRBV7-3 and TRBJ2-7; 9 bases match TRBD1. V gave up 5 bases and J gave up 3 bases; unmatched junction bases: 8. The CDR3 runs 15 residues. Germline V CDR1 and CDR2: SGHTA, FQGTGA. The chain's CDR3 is CASSTSGTGNYEQYF. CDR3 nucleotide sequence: TGTGCCAGCAGCACCTCCGGGACAGGGAACTACGAGCAGTACTTC.

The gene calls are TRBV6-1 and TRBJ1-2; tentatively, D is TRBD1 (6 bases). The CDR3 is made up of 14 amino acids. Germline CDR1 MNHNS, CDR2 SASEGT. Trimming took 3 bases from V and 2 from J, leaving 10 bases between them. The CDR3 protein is CASSDRGVNYGYTF. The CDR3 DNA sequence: TGTGCCAGCAGTGACAGGGGCGTAAACTATGGCTACACCTTC.

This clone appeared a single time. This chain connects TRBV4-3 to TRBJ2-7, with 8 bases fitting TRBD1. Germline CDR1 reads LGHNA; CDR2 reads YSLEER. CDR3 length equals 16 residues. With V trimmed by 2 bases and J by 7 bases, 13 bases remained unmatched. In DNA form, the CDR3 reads TGCGCCAGCAGCCAATTATATACCACAGGGGGGTTAGAGCAGTACTTC. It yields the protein CASSQLYTTGGLEQYF.

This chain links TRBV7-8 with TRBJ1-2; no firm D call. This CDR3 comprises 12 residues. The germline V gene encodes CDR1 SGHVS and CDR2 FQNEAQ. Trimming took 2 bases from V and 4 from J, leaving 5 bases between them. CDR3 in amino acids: CASSLIRYGYTF. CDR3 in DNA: TGTGCCAGCAGCTTAATCCGCTATGGCTACACCTTC.

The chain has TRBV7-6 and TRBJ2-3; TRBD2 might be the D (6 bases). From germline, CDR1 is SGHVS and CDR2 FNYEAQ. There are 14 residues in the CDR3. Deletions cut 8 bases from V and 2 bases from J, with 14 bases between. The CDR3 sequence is CASSGRTNTDTQYF. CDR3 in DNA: TGTGCCAGCTCGGGGCGGACTAACACAGATACGCAGTATTTT. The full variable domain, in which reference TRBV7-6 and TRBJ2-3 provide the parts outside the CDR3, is GAGVSQSPRYKVTKRGQDVALRCDPISGHVSLYWYRQALGQGPEFLTYFNYEAQQDKSGLPNDRFSAERPEGSISTLTIQRTEQRDSAMYRCASSGRTNTDTQYFGPGTRLTVL.

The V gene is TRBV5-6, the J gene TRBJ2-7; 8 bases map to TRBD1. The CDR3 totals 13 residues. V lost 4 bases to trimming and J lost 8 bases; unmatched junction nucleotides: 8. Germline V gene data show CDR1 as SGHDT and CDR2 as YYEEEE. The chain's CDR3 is CASSNPDREKQYF. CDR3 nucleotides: TGTGCCAGCAGCAATCCGGACAGGGAGAAGCAGTACTTC.

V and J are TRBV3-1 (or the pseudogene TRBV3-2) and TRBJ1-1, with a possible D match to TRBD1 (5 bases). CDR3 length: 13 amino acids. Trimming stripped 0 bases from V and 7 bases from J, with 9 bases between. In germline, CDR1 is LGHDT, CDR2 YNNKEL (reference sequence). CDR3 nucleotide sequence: TGTGCCAGCAGCCAAGAATTCGGGGGTGAAGCTTTCTTT. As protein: CASSQEFGGEAFF.

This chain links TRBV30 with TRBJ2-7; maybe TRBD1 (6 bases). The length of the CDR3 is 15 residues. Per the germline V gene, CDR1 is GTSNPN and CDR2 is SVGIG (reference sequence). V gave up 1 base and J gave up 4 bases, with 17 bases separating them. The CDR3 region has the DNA TGTGCCTGGAGTGAAAAGGGACAATTAAGGTACGAGCAGTACTTC. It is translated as CAWSEKGQLRYEQYF.

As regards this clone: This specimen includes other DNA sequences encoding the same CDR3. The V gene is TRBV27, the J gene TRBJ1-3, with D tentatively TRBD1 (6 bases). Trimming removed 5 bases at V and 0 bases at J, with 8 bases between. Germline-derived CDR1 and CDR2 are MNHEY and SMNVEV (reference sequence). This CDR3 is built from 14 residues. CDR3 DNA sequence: TGTGCCAGCAGTCTACAGGGCTCTGGAAACACCATATATTTT. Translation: CASSLQGSGNTIYF.

The chain's CDR3 is CAIHPGTSGPNIQYF. CDR3 nucleotide sequence: TGTGCCATTCACCCCGGGACTAGCGGACCAAACATTCAGTACTTC. V gene TRBV10-3 combines with J gene TRBJ2-4; 11 nucleotides align to TRBD2. Germline CDR1 and CDR2: ENHRY and SYGVKD. V shed 9 bases, J shed 6 bases, and the junction held 10 bases outside the gene matches. This CDR3 spans 15 amino acids.

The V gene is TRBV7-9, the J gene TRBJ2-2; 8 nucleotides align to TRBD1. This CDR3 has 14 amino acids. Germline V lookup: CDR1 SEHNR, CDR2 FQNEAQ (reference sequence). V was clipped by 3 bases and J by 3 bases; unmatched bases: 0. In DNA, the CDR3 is TGTGCCAGCAGCTTGACAGGGGACACCGGGGAGCTGTTTTTT. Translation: CASSLTGDTGELFF.

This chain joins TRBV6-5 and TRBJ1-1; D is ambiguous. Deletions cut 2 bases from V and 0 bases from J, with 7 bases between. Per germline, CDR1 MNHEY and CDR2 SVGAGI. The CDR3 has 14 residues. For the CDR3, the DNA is TGTGCCAGCAGTTACCAGATTTTGAACACTGAAGCTTTCTTT. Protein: CASSYQILNTEAFF.

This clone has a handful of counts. The CDR3 protein is CAWKDRPLNYGYTF. In nucleotides, the CDR3 is TGTGCCTGGAAAGACAGGCCGTTAAACTATGGCTACACCTTC. The chain recombines TRBV30 with TRBJ1-2, with D maybe TRBD1 (6 bases). From germline, CDR1 is GTSNPN and CDR2 SVGIG (reference sequence). This CDR3 contains 14 residues. V lost 4 bases and J lost 2, with 14 bases in between.

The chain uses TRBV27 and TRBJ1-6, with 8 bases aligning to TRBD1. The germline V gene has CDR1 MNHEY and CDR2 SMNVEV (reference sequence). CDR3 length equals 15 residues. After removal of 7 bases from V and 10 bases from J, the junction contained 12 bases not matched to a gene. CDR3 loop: CASKPGQGGWSPLHF. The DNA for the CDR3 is TGTGCCAGCAAGCCCGGACAGGGAGGGTGGTCACCCCTCCACTTT.

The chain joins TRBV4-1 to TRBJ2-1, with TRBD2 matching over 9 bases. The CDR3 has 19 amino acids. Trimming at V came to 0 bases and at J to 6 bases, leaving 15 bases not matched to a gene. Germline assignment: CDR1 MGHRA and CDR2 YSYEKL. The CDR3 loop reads CASSQDLGIAGVRVNEQFF. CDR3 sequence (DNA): TGCGCCAGCAGCCAAGATCTAGGGATAGCGGGAGTGCGGGTCAATGAGCAGTTCTTC.

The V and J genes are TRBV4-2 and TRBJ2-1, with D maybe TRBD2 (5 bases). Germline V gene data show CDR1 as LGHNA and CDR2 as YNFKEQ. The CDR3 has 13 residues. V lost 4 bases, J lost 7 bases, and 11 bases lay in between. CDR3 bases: TGTGCCAGCAGCCTCGGACTGGGGAATGAGCAGTTCTTC. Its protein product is CASSLGLGNEQFF.

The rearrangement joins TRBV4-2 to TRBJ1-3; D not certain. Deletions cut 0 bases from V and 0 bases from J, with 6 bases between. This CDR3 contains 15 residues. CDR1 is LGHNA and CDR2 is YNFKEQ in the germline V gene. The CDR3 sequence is CASSQEQLSGNTIYF. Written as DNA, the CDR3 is TGTGCCAGCAGCCAAGAACAGCTCTCTGGAAACACCATATATTTT.

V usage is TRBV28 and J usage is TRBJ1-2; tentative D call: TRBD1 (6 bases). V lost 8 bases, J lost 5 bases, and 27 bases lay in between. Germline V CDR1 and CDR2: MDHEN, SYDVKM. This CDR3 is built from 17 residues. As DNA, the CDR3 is TGTGCCAGCGAAGGGGGAGAGAGGGCTGCAGAGGGGTATGGCTACACCTTC. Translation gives CASEGGERAAEGYGYTF.

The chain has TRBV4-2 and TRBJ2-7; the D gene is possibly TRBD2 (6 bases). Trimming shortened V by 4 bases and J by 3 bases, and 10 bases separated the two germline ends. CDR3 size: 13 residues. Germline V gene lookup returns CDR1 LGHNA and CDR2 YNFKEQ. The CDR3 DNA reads TGTGCCAGCAGCCGTGGAGGGGTCTACGAGCAGTACTTC. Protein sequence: CASSRGGVYEQYF.